Detailed here is one T cell receptor (beta chain). This clone was recorded a few times. The antigen it binds to is not known. Base qualities were left out, and no much larger clone turns up one base away. The data stem from a study of blood T cell repertoires in COVID-19 (dated by TCRdb to the early 2020s). In the study overall: Samples covering the acute and convalescent phases of COVID-19 were provided by collaborators in the United States, Italy and Spain. Where HLA class I and class II types were available, the types were taken from metadata supplied by the sample provider, not from assay-based typing. Nearly every sample came with metadata listing a de-identified subject ID, COVID-19 status, age in years and sex. The prospective study material was composed of cDNA or gDNA derived from T cells, B-cell-depleted T cells, or PBMCs. Deeply sampled blood TCRbeta repertoires from subjects exposed to, actively infected with, or recovered from COVID-19 were included in the dataset. The repertoires were released in a freely available public database intended as a resource for research on the immune response to SARS-CoV-2. Samples came from the ongoing ImmuneRACE study (first 160 participants) plus 1,254 subjects from 6 global collaborators.

TCRbeta CDR3 regions were amplified from genomic DNA by means of the immunoSEQ Assay, a bias-controlled multiplex PCR. Per the original workflow: Within the assay, amplification of reference gene primers was used to estimate how many nucleated cells each sample contained. Sequence reads were collapsed and filtered to measure the absolute abundance of every unique TCRbeta CDR3 rearrangement. For each sample, productive Simpson clonality was calculated as the square root of Simpson's diversity index across productive rearrangements. TCRdb retrieved this table from immuneACCESS and kept in-frame rearrangements only. Not all clones are present; in checked studies, unresolved V genes account for under half, and no reason is known for the remainder. V, J and clone size are those of that table, while D and trimming were read from the DNA. The sample table shows approximately 84,000 clones, and approximately 86% are seen once. Roughly 30% of the sample is in the top ten clones.

General conclusions and limits of the study: Clinical and demographic metadata were provided uncurated, with the amount varying by source and participant.

Inclusive of the bounding cysteine and phenylalanine, the CDR3 is 13 residues long. The entry retains the CDR3 DNA only, 39 bases that are in frame from base 1. Unmatched junction bases come to 0, with V trimmed by 0 bases and J by 5 bases. The germline V gene (reference sequence) gives CDR1 as SGHNT and CDR2 as YYREEE. Each collaborating institution followed its own protocols to collect whole blood in K2EDTA tubes. For TCRbeta analysis, collaborators shipped samples as frozen whole blood, isolated PBMCs, or DNA extracted from either of those sample types. This TCR was sampled from a woman over 75 with acute or convalescent COVID-19. The sequenced sample was peripheral blood. The V gene is TRBV5-4 and the J gene is TRBJ2-7; TRBD1 matches 9 bases in the middle. The CDR3 is CASSLDRGHEQYF. The DNA is TGTGCCAGCAGCTTGGACAGGGGGCACGAGCAGTACTTC.